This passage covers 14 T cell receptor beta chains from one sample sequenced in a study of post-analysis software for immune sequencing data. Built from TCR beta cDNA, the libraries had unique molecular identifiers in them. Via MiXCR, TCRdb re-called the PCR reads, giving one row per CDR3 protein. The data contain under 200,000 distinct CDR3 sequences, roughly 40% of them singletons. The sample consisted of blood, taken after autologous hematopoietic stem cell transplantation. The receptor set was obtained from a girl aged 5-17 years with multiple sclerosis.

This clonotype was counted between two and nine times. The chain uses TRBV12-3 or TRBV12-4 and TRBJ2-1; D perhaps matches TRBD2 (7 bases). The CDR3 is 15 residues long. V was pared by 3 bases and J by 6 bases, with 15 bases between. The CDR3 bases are TGTGCCAGCAGTTTTTATGGGGGGGGGGCCAATGAGCAGTTCTTC. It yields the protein CASSFYGGGANEQFF.

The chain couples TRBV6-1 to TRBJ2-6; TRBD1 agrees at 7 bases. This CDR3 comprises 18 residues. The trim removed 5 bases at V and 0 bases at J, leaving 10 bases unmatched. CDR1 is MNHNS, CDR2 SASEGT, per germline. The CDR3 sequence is CASSLPGQFFSGANVLTF. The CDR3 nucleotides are TGTGCCAGCAGTCTTCCGGGACAGTTCTTCTCTGGGGCCAACGTCCTGACTTTC.

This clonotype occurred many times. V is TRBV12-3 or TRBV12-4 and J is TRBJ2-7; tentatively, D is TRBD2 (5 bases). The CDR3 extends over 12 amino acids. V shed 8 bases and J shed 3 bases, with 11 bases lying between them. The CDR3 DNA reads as TGTGCCAGCCGGTCGGGGAACTACGAGCAGTACTTC. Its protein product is CASRSGNYEQYF.

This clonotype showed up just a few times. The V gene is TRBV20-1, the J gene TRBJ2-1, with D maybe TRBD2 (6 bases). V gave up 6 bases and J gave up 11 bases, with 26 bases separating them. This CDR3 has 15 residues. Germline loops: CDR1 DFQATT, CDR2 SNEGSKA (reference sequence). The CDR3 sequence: CSATQQEQMGLKQFF. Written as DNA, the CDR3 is TGCAGTGCAACCCAACAGGAGCAGATGGGACTTAAGCAGTTCTTC.

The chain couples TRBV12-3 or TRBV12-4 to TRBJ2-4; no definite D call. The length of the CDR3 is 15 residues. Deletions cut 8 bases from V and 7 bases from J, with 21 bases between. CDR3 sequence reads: CASSVSGIRPNIQYF. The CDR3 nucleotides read TGTGCCAGCTCTGTTTCTGGGATCAGACCGAACATTCAGTACTTC.

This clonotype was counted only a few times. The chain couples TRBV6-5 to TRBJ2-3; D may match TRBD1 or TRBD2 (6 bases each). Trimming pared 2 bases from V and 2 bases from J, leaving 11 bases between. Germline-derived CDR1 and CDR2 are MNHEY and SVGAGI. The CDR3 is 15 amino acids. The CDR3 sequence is CASSYRRGDTDTQYF. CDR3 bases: TGTGCCAGCAGTTACCGGAGGGGGGACACAGATACGCAGTATTTT.

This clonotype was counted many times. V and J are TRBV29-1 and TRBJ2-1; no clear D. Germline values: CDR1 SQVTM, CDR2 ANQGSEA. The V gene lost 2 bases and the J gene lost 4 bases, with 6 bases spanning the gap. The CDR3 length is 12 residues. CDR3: CSVEMPYNEQFF. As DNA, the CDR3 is TGCAGCGTTGAAATGCCTTACAATGAGCAGTTCTTC.

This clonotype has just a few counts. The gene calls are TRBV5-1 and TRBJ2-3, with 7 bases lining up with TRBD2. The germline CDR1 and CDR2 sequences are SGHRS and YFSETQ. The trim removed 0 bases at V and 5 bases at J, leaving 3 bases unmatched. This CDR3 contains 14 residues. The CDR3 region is CASSLEGGEDTQYF. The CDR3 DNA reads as TGCGCCAGCAGCTTGGAGGGAGGGGAAGATACGCAGTATTTT.

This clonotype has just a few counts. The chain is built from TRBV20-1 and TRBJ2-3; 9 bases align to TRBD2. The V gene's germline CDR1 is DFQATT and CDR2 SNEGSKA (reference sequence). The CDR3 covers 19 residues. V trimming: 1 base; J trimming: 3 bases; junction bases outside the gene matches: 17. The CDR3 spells CSARVISGSGSGATDTQYF. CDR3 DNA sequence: TGCAGTGCTAGAGTTATTAGCGGGAGCGGGAGTGGGGCAACAGATACGCAGTATTTT.

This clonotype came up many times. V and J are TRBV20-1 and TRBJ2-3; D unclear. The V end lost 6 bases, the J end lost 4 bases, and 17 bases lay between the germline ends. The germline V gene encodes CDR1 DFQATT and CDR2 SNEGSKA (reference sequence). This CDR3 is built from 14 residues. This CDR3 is CSAGPLVFADTQYF. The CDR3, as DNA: TGCAGTGCGGGTCCTCTCGTTTTCGCAGATACGCAGTATTTT.

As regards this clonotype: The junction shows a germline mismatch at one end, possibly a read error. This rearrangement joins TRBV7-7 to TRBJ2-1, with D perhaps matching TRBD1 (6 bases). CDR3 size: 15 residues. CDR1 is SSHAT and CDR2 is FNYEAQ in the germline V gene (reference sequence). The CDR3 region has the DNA TGTGCTAGCAGCCTGGACACAGGGTCCTACAATGAGCAGTTCTTC. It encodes CASSLDTGSYNEQFF.

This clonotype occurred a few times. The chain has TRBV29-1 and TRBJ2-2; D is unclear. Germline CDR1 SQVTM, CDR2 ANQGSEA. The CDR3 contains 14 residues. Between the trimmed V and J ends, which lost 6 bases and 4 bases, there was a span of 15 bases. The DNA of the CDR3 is TGCAGCGTAGGAGTGGCTCTGGGCACCGGGGAGCTGTTTTTT. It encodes CSVGVALGTGELFF.

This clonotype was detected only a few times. The CDR3 coding sequence is TGCAGTGCTAGCGGGGGACTAGTGGGAGGAGAGACAGATACGCAGTATTTT. Translation gives CSASGGLVGGETDTQYF. The rearrangement joins TRBV20-1 to TRBJ2-3, with 8 bases matching TRBD2. The ends lost 3 bases at V and 3 bases at J; junction bases unmatched: 14. The CDR3 runs to 17 residues. CDR1 DFQATT and CDR2 SNEGSKA come from the germline V gene (reference sequence).

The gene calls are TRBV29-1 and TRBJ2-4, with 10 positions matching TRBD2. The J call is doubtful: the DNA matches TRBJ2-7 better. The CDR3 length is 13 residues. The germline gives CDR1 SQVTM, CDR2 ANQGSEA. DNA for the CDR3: TGCAGCGTGGCCCTAGCGGGAGTCGCCGAGCAGTACTTC. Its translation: CSVALAGVAEQYF.